Listed below are T cell receptor beta chains from one sample, sequenced in a study of T-cell reconstitution after alpha-beta-depleted transplantation in children. A single record per CDR3 protein comes from TCRdb applying MiXCR to the PCR reads. The data show some 520,000 distinct CDR3 sequences, with 30% to 35% seen just once and around 2.4% held by the top ten. The sequencing here drew on PBMCs from the stem cell graft donor, taken from the stem cell graft. Receptor source: a human donor who donated a stem cell graft to a child with aplastic anemia. Each CDR3 is given with its conserved first and last residue. D genes are given only for firm matches. Some rows have no size entry. The others give once, few or many, or a class for an expanded clone.

J gene	clone size	V gene	D gene	CDR3 DNA	CDR3 protein
TRBJ2-7	-	TRBV29-1	-	TGCAGCGTTGAACAGCGGTACGAGCAGTACTTC	CSVEQRYEQYF
TRBJ2-5	few	TRBV7-6	-	TGTGCCAGCAGCTTTCCGATAGAGACCCAGTACTTC	CASSFPIETQYF
TRBJ2-1	-	TRBV15	-	TGTGCCACCAGCAGAGTAGGGGATGAGCAGTTCTTC	CATSRVGDEQFF
TRBJ2-7	-	TRBV27	-	TGTGCCAGCAGAAAAGACACAGCCTACGACGGGCAGTACTTC	CASRKDTAYDGQYF
TRBJ1-5	many	TRBV5-6	-	TGTGCCAGCAGCTTGGAGGCAGGGAAAGGTCCCCAGCATTTT	CASSLEAGKGPQHF
TRBJ2-7	few	TRBV9	-	TGTGCCAGCAGCGTAGATCGGGGGAGGGAGCAGTACTTC	CASSVDRGREQYF
TRBJ1-2	-	TRBV20-1	-	TGCAGTGCTCTGGGGGGGGATGGCTACACCTTC	CSALGGDGYTF
TRBJ2-1	once	TRBV10-2	TRBD2	TGCGCCAGCAGTGGACTAGCGGGAGCGTCCGATGAGCAGTTCTTC	CASSGLAGASDEQFF
TRBJ2-2	-	TRBV20-1	TRBD1	TGCAGTGCTAGGCCAAGACAGGGGGCCGGGGAGCTGTTTTTT	CSARPRQGAGELFF
TRBJ2-7	few	TRBV5-6	-	TGTGCCAGCAGCTTCACGGACCGACCGAACGAGCAGTACTTC	CASSFTDRPNEQYF
TRBJ2-3	-	TRBV20-1	-	TGCAGTGCTAGTATCCCAAATAGCACAGATACGCAGTATTTT	CSASIPNSTDTQYF
TRBJ1-1	-	TRBV7-2	-	TGTGCCAGCAGCTTAGGGGGGCGGAATGAAGCTTTCTTT	CASSLGGRNEAFF
TRBJ2-1	few	TRBV5-1	TRBD1	TGCGCCAGCAGCTCCCCGGGACAGGGGCACAATGAGCAGTTCTTC	CASSSPGQGHNEQFF
TRBJ2-7	few	TRBV20-1	TRBD1	TGCAGTGCTGGAAATCCTTTGGACAGGGGGCTCTACGAGCAGTACTTC	CSAGNPLDRGLYEQYF
TRBJ2-7	-	TRBV4-2	-	TGTGCCAGCAGCCACCAGTCCACCGAGCAGTACTTC	CASSHQSTEQYF
TRBJ1-6	-	TRBV5-1	-	TGCGCCAGCAGCTTTGCCCAGGGAGGGAATTCACCCCTCCACTTT	CASSFAQGGNSPLHF
TRBJ1-5	few	TRBV20-1	-	TGCAGTGCTTTCCACCCCTTGGATCAGCCCCAGCATTTT	CSAFHPLDQPQHF
TRBJ2-1	few	TRBV7-2	-	TGTGCCAGCAGCCATAGGGGTAGCTCCTACAATGAGCAGTTCTTC	CASSHRGSSYNEQFF
TRBJ2-5	-	TRBV4-2	-	TGTGCCAGCAGCCAATGGGGCGGGCAAGAGACCCAGTACTTC	CASSQWGGQETQYF
TRBJ1-1	many	TRBV30	-	TGTGCCTGGAGGGGGAGGGTGACAGGAAACACTGAAGCTTTCTTT	CAWRGRVTGNTEAFF
TRBJ2-1	few	TRBV12-3/TRBV12-4	TRBD2	TGTGCCAGCAGTCGACTAGCGGCGTTTAATGAGCAGTTCTTC	CASSRLAAFNEQFF
TRBJ2-6	-	TRBV7-2	-	TGTGCCAGCAGCCGTTGGTCTGGGGCCAACGTCCTGACTTTC	CASSRWSGANVLTF
TRBJ2-1	few	TRBV12-3/TRBV12-4	-	TGTGCCAGCAGTTTTACCGGGAGTGGTGGTGAGCAGTTCTTC	CASSFTGSGGEQFF
TRBJ1-2	-	TRBV7-9	-	TGTGCCAGCAGCTCCTTCGACAGGCCCGGAAGTGGCTACACCTTC	CASSSFDRPGSGYTF
TRBJ1-2	few	TRBV27	-	TGTGCCAGCAGTTTAACGGGGGGGCTCTATGGCTACACCTTC	CASSLTGGLYGYTF
TRBJ1-2	-	TRBV20-1	TRBD1	TGCGGCGGGACAGGGGCTAGCTATGGCTACACCTTC	CGGTGASYGYTF
TRBJ1-5	few	TRBV20-1	-	TGCAGTGCTAGATGGGCCCGGGCAGGCCTGAATCAGCCCCAGCATTTT	CSARWARAGLNQPQHF
TRBJ1-1	-	TRBV5-1	-	TGCGCCAGCAATAGGCAGCCTGCTGACACTGAAGCTTTCTTT	CASNRQPADTEAFF
TRBJ1-1	-	TRBV25-1	-	TGTGCCAGCAGGCTAACCGGGAGCACTGAAGCTTTCTTT	CASRLTGSTEAFF
TRBJ1-2	-	TRBV28	-	TGTGCCAGCACTACAGGGAGCTATGGCTACACCTTC	CASTTGSYGYTF
TRBJ1-2	-	TRBV24-1	-	TGTGCCACCAGTGCGGGGAGCTTTGGCTACACCTTC	CATSAGSFGYTF
TRBJ2-1	few	TRBV5-1	-	TGCGCCAGCAGCTTGGTGGAGAACTCCTACAATGAGCAGTTCTTC	CASSLVENSYNEQFF
TRBJ1-1	-	TRBV18	-	TGTGCCAGCTCACCCCTTAGCGGGCAGGACCCTGAAGCTTTCTTT	CASSPLSGQDPEAFF
TRBJ2-3	-	TRBV5-4	TRBD2	TGTGCCAGCAGAATAAGGGGACTAGCGGGAGCCACAGATACGCAGTATTTT	CASRIRGLAGATDTQYF
TRBJ2-1	many	TRBV5-1	TRBD2	TGCGCCAGCAGCTTGGTGGCTAGCGGGGTCGGGGATGAGCAGTTCTTC	CASSLVASGVGDEQFF
TRBJ1-5	-	TRBV7-9	TRBD1	TGTGCCAGCAGCTCGGGACAGGGACCGAGCAATCAGCCCCAGCATTTT	CASSSGQGPSNQPQHF
TRBJ2-7	few	TRBV27	TRBD2	TGTGCCAGCAGTTACGACGGGCTAGCAGGACTAGTTCCCTACGAGCAGTACTTC	CASSYDGLAGLVPYEQYF
TRBJ1-1	-	TRBV7-2	-	TGTGCCAGCAGAGAACAGGGAAGCACTGAAGCTTTCTTT	CASREQGSTEAFF
TRBJ2-3	few	TRBV5-1	TRBD2	TGCGCCAGCAGCCGTCCCGGGACTAGCGGAAGCACAGATACGCAGTATTTT	CASSRPGTSGSTDTQYF
TRBJ1-1	once	TRBV7-6	-	TGTGCCAGCAGCTTAGGACTAGCGGACCAAATCTACACTGAAGCTTTCTTT	CASSLGLADQIYTEAFF
TRBJ2-1	-	TRBV6-2/TRBV6-3	-	TGTGCCAGCAGTTGGAGTACTACCTCCTACAATGAGCAGTTCTTC	CASSWSTTSYNEQFF
TRBJ1-1	-	TRBV19	-	TGTGCCAGTACCCCTATAGACAGCCTGAACACTGAAGCTTTCTTT	CASTPIDSLNTEAFF
TRBJ2-2	-	TRBV6-2/TRBV6-3	TRBD2	TGTGCCAGCAGTTACTGGGGTGCGGGAGGAGTCACCGGGGAGCTGTTTTTT	CASSYWGAGGVTGELFF
TRBJ1-4	-	TRBV7-2	-	TGTGCCAGCAGCTTAGGAATCCCCCTTAATGAAAAACTGTTTTTT	CASSLGIPLNEKLFF
TRBJ2-3	-	TRBV24-1	-	TGTGCCACCAGTGATTTCGGAGCCATCACAGATACGCAGTATTTT	CATSDFGAITDTQYF
TRBJ2-1	-	TRBV2	TRBD2	TGTGCCAGCAGTGAACAGGGCGCGGGAGATGAGCAGTTCTTC	CASSEQGAGDEQFF
TRBJ2-2	-	TRBV7-6	-	TGTGCCAGCAGCCACGAGGGGGTTGGGGAGCTGTTTTTT	CASSHEGVGELFF
TRBJ1-1	few	TRBV6-4	TRBD1	TGTGCCAGCAGTGACTCACGGGCAGGGGGCGAAGCTTTCTTT	CASSDSRAGGEAFF